This T cell receptor (beta chain) stems from a study of T cell responses to AZD1222 COVID-19 vaccine. Study-wide results and caveats: Just six or seven AZD1222 recipients tested seropositive at baseline. Mostly white British, mostly female donors; authors suggested clonal diversity may be underestimated.

This CDR3 is built from 15 residues. The germline gives CDR1 MNHEY, CDR2 SVGAGI. V was pared by 4 bases and J by 1 base, with 11 bases between. About this clone itself: Its target is unknown.

Libraries were prepared by immunoSEQ multiplex PCR; TCRdb keeps only in-frame clonotypes and omits some of them. The sample carries around 78,000 clones, 90% recorded once. This chain uses TRBV6-5 with TRBJ1-5, with D hard to call. The source material was peripheral blood, sampled 28 days after the second AZD1222 dose. The TCR sequence derives from an adult who received the AZD1222 COVID-19 vaccine. The CDR3 coding sequence is TGTGCCAGCAGTTCGGCTGGCGGAAGCAATCAGCCCCAGCATTTT. This translates into CASSSAGGSNQPQHF.